This T cell receptor (beta chain) is from a study of Ad26.COV2.S vaccination and SARS-CoV-2 variants. General study points: In vaccinated individuals, spike-specific CD8+ and CD4+ T cell responses reportedly displayed substantial breadth.

Treatment noted: about 20 received Ad26.COV2.S at low or high dose, single or two shots; 5 received placebo; per-sample allocation not given. Specimen acquisition occurred on day 63 following the initial vaccine or placebo injection. The method was immunoSEQ multiplex PCR; TCRdb's version includes in-frame clones alone and lacks a portion of them. Of about 350,000 clones listed, roughly 85% are singletons. CDR1 and CDR2 (germline): DFQATT, SNEGSKA (reference sequence). Trimming removed 3 bases from V and 4 bases from J, with 19 bases in between. This CDR3 region has 15 residues. Turning to this clone: What it binds is not known.

The clonotype originates from a person between 18 and 60 years old who received the Ad26.COV2.S COVID-19 vaccine or a placebo. The source material was peripheral blood, sampled in a trial of Ad26.COV2.S vaccine versus placebo. The V gene is TRBV20-1, the J gene TRBJ2-7, with a tentative D call TRBD2 (6 bases). The CDR3: CSASEVGGEVYEQYF. The CDR3, as DNA: TGCAGTGCTAGTGAGGTTGGCGGGGAGGTTTACGAGCAGTACTTC.